These 8 T cell receptor beta chains were sequenced from one sample in a study of lymphopenia after photon versus proton radiotherapy (dated by TCRdb to about 2019). Preparation of the library involved the immunoSEQ multiplex PCR assay. Sourced from immuneACCESS, this table was stored by TCRdb with only in-frame sequences that have V and J called. A share of the clones is absent; for the studies checked, an unresolved V gene accounts for under half, and the remainder has no known explanation. The sample table contains about 45,000 clones; only one count was recorded for less than 90% of them. Of the sample, about 2% is held by the ten largest clones. The specimen was peripheral blood, collected from a patient treated with photon-based radiotherapy. The receptors stem from a man aged 40-55 years with gastric cancer.

The chain recombines TRBV2 with TRBJ1-5; no clear D. V lost 7 bases and J 1 base, leaving 11 bases between the germline ends. The CDR3 loop spans 14 amino acids. In germline, CDR1 is SNHLY, CDR2 FYNNEI. CDR3 residues: CASTPRESNQPQHF. The CDR3 nucleotides are TGTGCCAGCACACCCCGGGAGAGCAATCAGCCCCAGCATTTT.

This sequence joins TRBV7-2 and TRBJ1-6; a possible D gene is TRBD1 (5 bases). V lost 1 base, J lost 10 bases, and 14 bases lay in between. The germline V gene encodes CDR1 SGHTA and CDR2 FQGNSA. The CDR3 sequence is 15 residues long. DNA for the CDR3: TGTGCCAGCAGCTTAGGGCGCAGGGCACCCTCACCCCTCCACTTT. This sequence encodes CASSLGRRAPSPLHF.

Only one count was recorded for this clone. The chain combines TRBV25-1 with TRBJ2-4; 12 nucleotides align to TRBD2. Unmatched junction bases numbered 6, after V lost 4 bases and J lost 2 bases. Germline CDR1 and CDR2: MGHDK and SYGVNS. The CDR3 has 17 amino acids. CDR3 DNA: TGTGCCAGCAGTGGGTTTCTAGCGGGGGGGACCAAAAACATTCAGTACTTC. Its protein is CASSGFLAGGTKNIQYF.

The V gene is TRBV6-5, the J gene TRBJ1-5; D not certain. V lost 2 bases, J lost 7 bases, and 9 bases lay in between. The CDR3 sequence is 13 residues long. The germline CDR1 and CDR2 sequences are MNHEY and SVGAGI. The CDR3 loop reads CASSYDGRQPQHF. Here the CDR3 DNA reads TGTGCCAGCAGTTACGACGGTCGGCAGCCCCAGCATTTT.

As to this clone: Other nucleotide sequences from this sample produce the same CDR3. V gene TRBV4-3 combines with J gene TRBJ2-6, with D possibly matching TRBD1 (6 bases). Looked up from germline, CDR1 is LGHNA and CDR2 is YSLEER. The length of the CDR3 is 16 residues. Trimming stripped 0 bases from V and 0 bases from J, with 6 bases between. As DNA, the CDR3 is TGCGCCAGCAGCCAAGAGACAGGCTCTGGGGCCAACGTCCTGACTTTC. It yields the protein CASSQETGSGANVLTF.

The CDR3 DNA reads as TGTGCCAGCAGCCTCTCCCTTGGGGCAGAAGAGACCCAGTACTTC. Protein product: CASSLSLGAEETQYF. This rearrangement joins TRBV7-9 to TRBJ2-5; possible D gene TRBD1, 5 bases. CDR1 is SEHNR, CDR2 FQNEAQ, per germline (reference sequence). CDR3 size: 15 residues. V was clipped by 5 bases and J by 3 bases, with 16 bases between them.

This chain joins TRBV2 and TRBJ2-3; 8 nucleotides align to TRBD1. This CDR3 spans 14 amino acids. Germline lookup yields CDR1 SNHLY and CDR2 FYNNEI. Trimming at V came to 6 bases and at J to 3 bases, leaving 5 bases not matched to a gene. In DNA, the CDR3 is TGTGCCAGCAGGGGGGGACAGGCAACAGATACGCAGTATTTT. As protein: CASRGGQATDTQYF.

This clone was observed once. V is TRBV4-3 and J is TRBJ2-3; 10 bases fit TRBD2. This CDR3 has 16 residues. From germline, CDR1 is LGHNA and CDR2 YSLEER. The V gene end was trimmed by 5 bases and the J gene end by 0 bases; junction bases not matched to a gene: 5. DNA for the CDR3: TGCGCCAGCAGCGATCTAGCGGGGGATAGCACAGATACGCAGTATTTT. It codes for CASSDLAGDSTDTQYF.